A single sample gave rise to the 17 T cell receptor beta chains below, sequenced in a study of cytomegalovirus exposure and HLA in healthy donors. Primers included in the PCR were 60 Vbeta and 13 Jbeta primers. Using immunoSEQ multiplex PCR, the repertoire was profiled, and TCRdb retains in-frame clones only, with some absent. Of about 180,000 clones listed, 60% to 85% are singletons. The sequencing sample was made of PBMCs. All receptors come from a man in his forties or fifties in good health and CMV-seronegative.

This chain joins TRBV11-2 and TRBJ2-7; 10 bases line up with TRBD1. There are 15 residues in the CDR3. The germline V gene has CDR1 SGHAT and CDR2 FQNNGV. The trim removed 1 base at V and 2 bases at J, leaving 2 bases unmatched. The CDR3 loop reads CASSLGTGGPYEQYF. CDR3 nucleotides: TGTGCCAGCAGCTTAGGGACAGGGGGTCCCTACGAGCAGTACTTC.

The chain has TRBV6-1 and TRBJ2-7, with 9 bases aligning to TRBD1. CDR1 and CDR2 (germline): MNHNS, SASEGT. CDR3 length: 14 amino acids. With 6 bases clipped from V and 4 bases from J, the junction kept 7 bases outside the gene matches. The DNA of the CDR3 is TGTGCCAGCAGGGGGGGACAGGGAGGTTACGAGCAGTACTTC. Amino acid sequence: CASRGGQGGYEQYF.

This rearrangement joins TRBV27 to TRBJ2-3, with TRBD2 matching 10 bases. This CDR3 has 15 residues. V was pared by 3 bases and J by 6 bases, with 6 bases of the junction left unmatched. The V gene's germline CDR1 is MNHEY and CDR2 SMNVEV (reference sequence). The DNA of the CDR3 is TGTGCCAGCAGTTTTTTAGCGGGAGGCCATGATACGCAGTATTTT. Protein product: CASSFLAGGHDTQYF.

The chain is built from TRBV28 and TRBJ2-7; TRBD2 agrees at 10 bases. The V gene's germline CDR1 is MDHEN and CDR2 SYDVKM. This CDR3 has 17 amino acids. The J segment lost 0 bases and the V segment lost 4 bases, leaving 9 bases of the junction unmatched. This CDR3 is CASSSATSGTVSYEQYF. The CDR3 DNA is TGTGCCAGCAGTTCGGCCACTAGCGGGACGGTCTCCTACGAGCAGTACTTC.

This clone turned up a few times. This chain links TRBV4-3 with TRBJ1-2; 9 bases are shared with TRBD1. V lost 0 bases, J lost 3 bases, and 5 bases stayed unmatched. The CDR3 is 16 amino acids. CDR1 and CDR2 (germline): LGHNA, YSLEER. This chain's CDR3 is CASSQDRTGVYYGYTF. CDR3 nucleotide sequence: TGCGCCAGCAGCCAAGATCGGACAGGGGTGTACTATGGCTACACCTTC.

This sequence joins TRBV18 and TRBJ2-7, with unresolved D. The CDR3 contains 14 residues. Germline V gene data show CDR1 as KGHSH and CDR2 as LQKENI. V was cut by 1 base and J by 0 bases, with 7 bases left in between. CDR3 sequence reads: CASSPQYSSYEQYF. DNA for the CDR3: TGTGCCAGCTCACCACAGTACAGCTCCTACGAGCAGTACTTC.

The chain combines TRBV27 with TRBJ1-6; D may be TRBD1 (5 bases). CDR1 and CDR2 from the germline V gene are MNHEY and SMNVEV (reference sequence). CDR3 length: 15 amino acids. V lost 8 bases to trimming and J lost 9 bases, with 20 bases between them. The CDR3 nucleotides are TGTGCCAGCCTCCACACCGCCGGGGGAGGTTCACCCCTCCACTTT. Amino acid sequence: CASLHTAGGGSPLHF.

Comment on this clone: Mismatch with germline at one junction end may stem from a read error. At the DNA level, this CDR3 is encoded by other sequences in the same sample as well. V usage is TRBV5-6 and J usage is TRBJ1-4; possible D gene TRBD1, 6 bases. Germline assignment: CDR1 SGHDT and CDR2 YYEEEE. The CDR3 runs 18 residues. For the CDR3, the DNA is TGTGCCAGCAGCGCCCCTGACAGGCTCGTTGCAACTAATGAAAAGCTGTTTTTT. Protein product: CASSAPDRLVATNEKLFF.

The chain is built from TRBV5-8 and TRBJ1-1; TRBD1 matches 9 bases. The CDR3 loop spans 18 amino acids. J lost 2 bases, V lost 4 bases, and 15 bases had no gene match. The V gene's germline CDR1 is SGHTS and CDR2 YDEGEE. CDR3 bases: TGTGCCAGCAGCCCGATAGGGGACAGGGCTCTCCTAAACACTGAAGCTTTCTTT. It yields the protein CASSPIGDRALLNTEAFF.

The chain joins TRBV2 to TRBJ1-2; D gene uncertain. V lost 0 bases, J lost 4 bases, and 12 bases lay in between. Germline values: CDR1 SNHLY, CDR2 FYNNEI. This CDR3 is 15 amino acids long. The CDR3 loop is CASSEARDAGYGYTF. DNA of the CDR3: TGTGCCAGCAGTGAAGCGAGGGATGCGGGCTATGGCTACACCTTC.

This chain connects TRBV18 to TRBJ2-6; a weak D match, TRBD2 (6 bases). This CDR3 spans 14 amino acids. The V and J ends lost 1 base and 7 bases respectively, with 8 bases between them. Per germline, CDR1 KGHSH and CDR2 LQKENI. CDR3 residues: CASSPLAGANVLTF. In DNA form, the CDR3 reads TGTGCCAGCTCACCACTCGCGGGAGCCAACGTCCTGACTTTC.

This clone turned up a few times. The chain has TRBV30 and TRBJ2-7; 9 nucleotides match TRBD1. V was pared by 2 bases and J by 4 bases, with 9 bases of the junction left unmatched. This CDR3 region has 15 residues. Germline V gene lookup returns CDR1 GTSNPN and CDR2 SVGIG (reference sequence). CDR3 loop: CAWSPGQGIVYEQYF. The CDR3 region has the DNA TGTGCCTGGAGTCCGGGACAGGGTATTGTATACGAGCAGTACTTC.

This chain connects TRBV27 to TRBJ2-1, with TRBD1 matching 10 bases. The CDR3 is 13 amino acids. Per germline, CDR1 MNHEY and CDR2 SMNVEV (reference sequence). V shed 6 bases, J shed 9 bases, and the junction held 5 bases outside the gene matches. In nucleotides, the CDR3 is TGTGCCAGCAGAAGACAGGGGGCAGCTGAGCAGTTCTTC. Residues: CASRRQGAAEQFF.

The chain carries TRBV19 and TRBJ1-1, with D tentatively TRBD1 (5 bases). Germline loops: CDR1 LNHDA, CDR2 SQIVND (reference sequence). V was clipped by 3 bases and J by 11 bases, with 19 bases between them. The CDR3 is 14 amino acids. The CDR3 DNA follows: TGTGCCAGTAGTATCAGGGCCGACCGCAGTAGGGCTTTCTTT. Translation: CASSIRADRSRAFF.

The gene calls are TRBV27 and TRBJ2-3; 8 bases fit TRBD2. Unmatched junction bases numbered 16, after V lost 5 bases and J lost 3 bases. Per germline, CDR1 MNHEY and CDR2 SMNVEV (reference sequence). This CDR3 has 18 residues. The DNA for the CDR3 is TGTGCCAGCAGTCTACCCACCTTTGCGGGGGGCCGAACAGATACGCAGTATTTT. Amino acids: CASSLPTFAGGRTDTQYF.

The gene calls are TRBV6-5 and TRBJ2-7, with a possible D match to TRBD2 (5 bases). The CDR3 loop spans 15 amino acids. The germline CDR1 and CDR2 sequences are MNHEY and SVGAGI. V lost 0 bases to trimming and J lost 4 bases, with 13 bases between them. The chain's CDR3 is CASSYSGVLLYEQYF. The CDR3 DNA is TGTGCCAGCAGTTACTCCGGGGTTCTGTTGTACGAGCAGTACTTC.

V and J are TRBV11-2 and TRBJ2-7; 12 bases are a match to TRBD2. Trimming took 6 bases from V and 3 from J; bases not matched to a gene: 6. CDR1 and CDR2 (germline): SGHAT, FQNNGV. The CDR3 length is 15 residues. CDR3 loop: CASRSGLAGIYEQYF. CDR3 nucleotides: TGTGCCAGCAGGTCCGGACTAGCGGGGATCTACGAGCAGTACTTC.